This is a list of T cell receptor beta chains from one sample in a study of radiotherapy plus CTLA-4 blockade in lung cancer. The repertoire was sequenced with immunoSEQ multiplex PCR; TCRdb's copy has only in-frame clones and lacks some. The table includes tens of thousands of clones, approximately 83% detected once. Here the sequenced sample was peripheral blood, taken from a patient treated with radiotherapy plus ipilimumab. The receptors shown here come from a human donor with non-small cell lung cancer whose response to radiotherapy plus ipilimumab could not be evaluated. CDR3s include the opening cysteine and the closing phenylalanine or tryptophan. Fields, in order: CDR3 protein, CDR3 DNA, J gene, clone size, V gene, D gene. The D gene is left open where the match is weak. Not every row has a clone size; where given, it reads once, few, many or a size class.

CDR3aa: CATSRIREGFGGEREKLFF
CDR3nt: TGTGCCACCAGCAGGATTAGAGAGGGGTTCGGGGGTGAGAGGGAAAAACTGTTTTTT
j_gene: TRBJ1-4
abundance: -
v_gene: TRBV15
d_gene: -

CDR3aa: CASSPGDSSYEQYF
CDR3nt: TGTGCCAGCAGCCCCGGGGACAGCTCCTACGAGCAGTACTTC
j_gene: TRBJ2-7
abundance: -
v_gene: TRBV11-3
d_gene: TRBD1

CDR3aa: CASSLFGGVGYEQYF
CDR3nt: TGTGCCAGCAGCTTGTTTGGCGGGGTCGGGTACGAGCAGTACTTC
j_gene: TRBJ2-7
abundance: -
v_gene: TRBV5-4
d_gene: -

CDR3aa: CASSQDSVNTIYF
CDR3nt: TGCGCCAGCAGCCAAGATTCGGTGAACACCATATATTTT
j_gene: TRBJ1-3
abundance: -
v_gene: TRBV4-3
d_gene: -

CDR3aa: CASSLDPGPVNTEAFF
CDR3nt: TGTGCCAGCAGCTTGGATCCAGGTCCTGTGAACACTGAAGCTTTCTTT
j_gene: TRBJ1-1
abundance: -
v_gene: TRBV5-6
d_gene: -

CDR3aa: CASSYSGGGNEQFF
CDR3nt: TGCGCCAGCAGCTACAGCGGGGGGGGCAATGAGCAGTTCTTC
j_gene: TRBJ2-1
abundance: -
v_gene: TRBV5-1
d_gene: TRBD2

CDR3aa: CASSPGGNQPQHF
CDR3nt: TGTGCCAGCAGCCCGGGGGGCAATCAGCCCCAGCATTTT
j_gene: TRBJ1-5
abundance: -
v_gene: TRBV11-2
d_gene: -

CDR3aa: CASSLGLSETQYF
CDR3nt: TGTGCCAGCTCCCTCGGACTATCAGAGACCCAGTACTTC
j_gene: TRBJ2-5
abundance: -
v_gene: TRBV18
d_gene: -

CDR3aa: CASSFRQIAESYNEQFF
CDR3nt: TGCGCCAGCAGCTTTCGACAGATCGCTGAATCCTACAATGAGCAGTTCTTC
j_gene: TRBJ2-1
abundance: few
v_gene: TRBV5-1
d_gene: -

CDR3aa: CASGDRGWGYGYTF
CDR3nt: TGTGCCAGCGGAGATCGGGGTTGGGGCTATGGCTACACCTTC
j_gene: TRBJ1-2
abundance: few
v_gene: TRBV6-5
d_gene: -

CDR3aa: CASSFTAGVEKLFF
CDR3nt: TGTGCCAGCAGTTTCACCGCAGGGGTTGAAAAACTGTTTTTT
j_gene: TRBJ1-4
abundance: few
v_gene: TRBV28
d_gene: -

CDR3aa: CASSASSGGDTQYF
CDR3nt: TGTGCCAGCAGCGCATCCTCAGGGGGAGATACGCAGTATTTT
j_gene: TRBJ2-3
abundance: -
v_gene: TRBV7-2
d_gene: TRBD1

CDR3aa: CASRPGLASQETQYF
CDR3nt: TGTGCCAGCCGTCCGGGACTAGCGTCCCAAGAGACCCAGTACTTC
j_gene: TRBJ2-5
abundance: -
v_gene: TRBV2
d_gene: TRBD2

CDR3aa: CASSIWTSGASYNEQFF
CDR3nt: TGTGCCAGCAGCATCTGGACTAGCGGGGCCTCCTACAATGAGCAGTTCTTC
j_gene: TRBJ2-1
abundance: -
v_gene: TRBV13
d_gene: TRBD2

CDR3aa: CASSLSSGTGELFF
CDR3nt: TGTGCCAGCAGCTTATCCAGCGGCACCGGGGAGCTGTTTTTT
j_gene: TRBJ2-2
abundance: -
v_gene: TRBV7-6
d_gene: -

CDR3aa: CAGTGEQGNTIYF
CDR3nt: TGTGCCGGAACAGGGGAGCAGGGAAACACCATATATTTT
j_gene: TRBJ1-3
abundance: -
v_gene: TRBV10-3
d_gene: TRBD1

CDR3aa: CASSPGRGGGPSYEQYF
CDR3nt: TGTGCCAGCAGCCCGGGGAGGGGCGGGGGCCCCTCCTACGAGCAGTACTTC
j_gene: TRBJ2-7
abundance: -
v_gene: TRBV5-7
d_gene: -

CDR3aa: CASSFEFEAFF
CDR3nt: TGTGCCAGCAGCTTCGAGTTTGAAGCTTTCTTT
j_gene: TRBJ1-1
abundance: -
v_gene: TRBV5-6
d_gene: -

CDR3aa: CASRSETLGEQYF
CDR3nt: TGTGCCAGCAGATCGGAGACTTTGGGTGAGCAGTACTTC
j_gene: TRBJ2-7
abundance: -
v_gene: TRBV2
d_gene: -

CDR3aa: CAISAAGQETQYF
CDR3nt: TGTGCCATCAGTGCGGCGGGACAAGAGACCCAGTACTTC
j_gene: TRBJ2-5
abundance: -
v_gene: TRBV10-3
d_gene: -

CDR3aa: CASSSDSRRDTQYF
CDR3nt: TGCGCCAGCAGCTCGGACTCAAGGCGGGATACGCAGTATTTT
j_gene: TRBJ2-3
abundance: -
v_gene: TRBV5-1
d_gene: -

CDR3aa: CASSLPGGLGGELFF
CDR3nt: TGTGCCAGCAGCTTACCGGGGGGGCTGGGCGGGGAGCTGTTTTTT
j_gene: TRBJ2-2
abundance: -
v_gene: TRBV7-8
d_gene: TRBD2

CDR3aa: CASSLSDRGSQPQHF
CDR3nt: TGTGCCAGCAGTTTATCCGACAGGGGAAGTCAGCCCCAGCATTTT
j_gene: TRBJ1-5
abundance: -
v_gene: TRBV27
d_gene: TRBD1

CDR3aa: CAAGGKQPQHF
CDR3nt: TGTGCCGCCGGGGGTAAACAGCCCCAGCATTTT
j_gene: TRBJ1-5
abundance: -
v_gene: TRBV19
d_gene: -

CDR3aa: CASSSGETQYF
CDR3nt: TGTGCCAGCAGCTCAGGGGAGACCCAGTACTTC
j_gene: TRBJ2-5
abundance: -
v_gene: TRBV7-2
d_gene: -

CDR3aa: CASSMFGTGDAAREKLFF
CDR3nt: TGTGCAAGCAGCATGTTCGGGACAGGGGATGCGGCTCGGGAAAAACTGTTTTTT
j_gene: TRBJ1-4
abundance: -
v_gene: TRBV5-4
d_gene: TRBD1

CDR3aa: CASSPRGGAGTDTQYF
CDR3nt: TGTGCCAGCAGCCCACGCGGTGGGGCAGGGACAGATACGCAGTATTTT
j_gene: TRBJ2-3
abundance: -
v_gene: TRBV6-6
d_gene: -

CDR3aa: CGSGLSYSGNTIYF
CDR3nt: TGTGGTTCTGGCCTTTCTTACTCTGGAAACACCATATATTTT
j_gene: TRBJ1-3
abundance: -
v_gene: TRBV28
d_gene: -

CDR3aa: CATSSSGQGLFTGELFF
CDR3nt: TGTGCCACCTCGTCTTCGGGACAGGGGTTGTTCACCGGGGAGCTGTTTTTT
j_gene: TRBJ2-2
abundance: -
v_gene: TRBV15
d_gene: TRBD1

CDR3aa: CASSLWQGGLDGYTF
CDR3nt: TGTGCCAGCAGCCTATGGCAGGGAGGGCTTGATGGCTACACCTTC
j_gene: TRBJ1-2
abundance: few
v_gene: TRBV14
d_gene: -

CDR3aa: CASSFLGGAIYNSPLHF
CDR3nt: TGTGCCAGCAGTTTCCTAGGGGGCGCTATCTATAATTCACCCCTCCACTTT
j_gene: TRBJ1-6
abundance: -
v_gene: TRBV28
d_gene: TRBD1

CDR3aa: CASSQEIRLQGSHQPQHF
CDR3nt: TGCGCCAGCAGCCAAGAAATCCGACTTCAGGGGAGTCATCAGCCCCAGCATTTT
j_gene: TRBJ1-5
abundance: -
v_gene: TRBV4-1
d_gene: -

CDR3aa: CASSVTGEPNTGELFF
CDR3nt: TGCGCCAGCAGCGTAACAGGGGAGCCGAACACCGGGGAGCTGTTTTTT
j_gene: TRBJ2-2
abundance: -
v_gene: TRBV5-1
d_gene: TRBD1

CDR3aa: CASSLDGGYPHNEQFF
CDR3nt: TGTGCCAGCAGCTTAGATGGGGGGTACCCCCACAATGAGCAGTTCTTC
j_gene: TRBJ2-1
abundance: -
v_gene: TRBV11-2
d_gene: -

CDR3aa: CASSTPGQFGKDTQYF
CDR3nt: TGTGCCAGCAGCACCCCTGGACAGTTTGGTAAAGATACGCAGTATTTT
j_gene: TRBJ2-3
abundance: -
v_gene: TRBV7-2
d_gene: -

CDR3aa: CASSLAGQSSYEQYF
CDR3nt: TGTGCCAGCAGTTTAGCGGGACAGAGCTCCTACGAGCAGTACTTC
j_gene: TRBJ2-7
abundance: -
v_gene: TRBV28
d_gene: -

CDR3aa: CASSLGRAQYF
CDR3nt: TGTGCCAGCAGCTTAGGCAGGGCCCAGTACTTC
j_gene: TRBJ2-5
abundance: -
v_gene: TRBV7-8
d_gene: -

CDR3aa: CASSLIGKPGDEQYF
CDR3nt: TGCGCCAGCAGCTTGATCGGGAAACCCGGCGACGAGCAGTACTTC
j_gene: TRBJ2-7
abundance: -
v_gene: TRBV5-1
d_gene: -

CDR3aa: CASSLVASGGSYNEQFF
CDR3nt: TGCGCCAGCAGCTTGGTGGCTAGCGGGGGGTCCTACAATGAGCAGTTCTTC
j_gene: TRBJ2-1
abundance: -
v_gene: TRBV5-1
d_gene: TRBD2

CDR3aa: CASSPDSNTEAFF
CDR3nt: TGTGCCAGCTCACCGGACAGTAACACTGAAGCTTTCTTT
j_gene: TRBJ1-1
abundance: -
v_gene: TRBV18
d_gene: -

CDR3aa: CASSPGQGDSPLHF
CDR3nt: TGTGCCAGCAGCCCGGGACAGGGCGATTCACCCCTCCACTTT
j_gene: TRBJ1-6
abundance: -
v_gene: TRBV2
d_gene: TRBD1

CDR3aa: CSASTVTEAFF
CDR3nt: TGCAGTGCTTCTACCGTCACTGAAGCTTTCTTT
j_gene: TRBJ1-1
abundance: -
v_gene: TRBV20-1
d_gene: -

CDR3aa: CAIQQGGATIPGEQYF
CDR3nt: TGTGCCATCCAACAGGGGGGAGCGACGATCCCCGGCGAGCAGTACTTC
j_gene: TRBJ2-7
abundance: once
v_gene: TRBV10-3
d_gene: TRBD1

CDR3aa: CASSFGGTVYEQYF
CDR3nt: TGTGCCAGCAGCTTTGGCGGGACGGTATACGAGCAGTACTTC
j_gene: TRBJ2-7
abundance: once
v_gene: TRBV5-8
d_gene: -

CDR3aa: CASRPRGQGAQEQYF
CDR3nt: TGTGCCAGCAGACCACGAGGACAGGGGGCGCAAGAGCAGTACTTC
j_gene: TRBJ2-7
abundance: -
v_gene: TRBV7-9
d_gene: TRBD1

CDR3aa: CASSLGGTDTQYF
CDR3nt: TGTGCCAGCAGTTTGGGAGGCACAGATACGCAGTATTTT
j_gene: TRBJ2-3
abundance: -
v_gene: TRBV28
d_gene: -

CDR3aa: CASSLVGTSGGTDTQYF
CDR3nt: TGTGCCAGCAGCTTAGTGGGGACTAGCGGGGGCACAGATACGCAGTATTTT
j_gene: TRBJ2-3
abundance: -
v_gene: TRBV7-2
d_gene: TRBD2

CDR3aa: CASSLGGAGNTIYF
CDR3nt: TGTGCCAGCAGCTTGGGGGGGGCTGGAAACACCATATATTTT
j_gene: TRBJ1-3
abundance: -
v_gene: TRBV7-9
d_gene: -

CDR3aa: CASSLDGTNVLTF
CDR3nt: TGTGCCAGCAGCTTGGACGGGACCAACGTCCTGACTTTC
j_gene: TRBJ2-6
abundance: -
v_gene: TRBV11-3
d_gene: -

CDR3aa: CASSHGQGAQAEAFF
CDR3nt: TGTGCCAGCAGCCACGGACAGGGGGCTCAGGCTGAAGCTTTCTTT
j_gene: TRBJ1-1
abundance: once
v_gene: TRBV7-8
d_gene: TRBD1

CDR3aa: CASSDSGAGIGSKNIQYF
CDR3nt: TGCGCCAGCAGTGATAGCGGGGCGGGGATAGGGTCCAAAAACATTCAGTACTTC
j_gene: TRBJ2-4
abundance: -
v_gene: TRBV10-2
d_gene: TRBD2

CDR3aa: CASRRDRGGEKLFF
CDR3nt: TGTGCCAGCAGAAGGGACAGGGGAGGGGAAAAACTGTTTTTT
j_gene: TRBJ1-4
abundance: -
v_gene: TRBV27
d_gene: TRBD1

CDR3aa: CASSLPGQGSHEKLFF
CDR3nt: TGTGCCAGCAGCCTCCCGGGACAGGGGTCCCATGAAAAACTGTTTTTT
j_gene: TRBJ1-4
abundance: -
v_gene: TRBV7-2
d_gene: TRBD1

CDR3aa: CASSPVTRTYEQYF
CDR3nt: TGTGCCAGCAGCCCCGTAACGAGAACCTACGAGCAGTACTTC
j_gene: TRBJ2-7
abundance: -
v_gene: TRBV7-8
d_gene: -

CDR3aa: CATSRDVNEQYF
CDR3nt: TGTGCCACCAGCAGAGACGTAAACGAGCAGTACTTC
j_gene: TRBJ2-7
abundance: -
v_gene: TRBV15
d_gene: -

CDR3aa: CASSPTVDSMEKLFF
CDR3nt: TGTGCCAGCAGCCCAACCGTAGACAGTATGGAAAAACTGTTTTTT
j_gene: TRBJ1-4
abundance: -
v_gene: TRBV5-6
d_gene: -

CDR3aa: CASSFWGRPPRQGAYYEQYF
CDR3nt: TGTGCCAGCAGTTTCTGGGGTCGCCCCCCTCGACAGGGGGCTTACTACGAGCAGTACTTC
j_gene: TRBJ2-7
abundance: -
v_gene: TRBV28
d_gene: TRBD1

CDR3aa: CASSEVPGRGTKTSGNIQYF
CDR3nt: TGTGCCAGCAGTGAAGTCCCAGGGAGGGGGACTAAAACTTCGGGAAACATTCAGTACTTC
j_gene: TRBJ2-4
abundance: -
v_gene: TRBV6-1
d_gene: -

CDR3aa: CASSQERGPSYEQYF
CDR3nt: TGTGCTAGCAGCCAAGAGCGGGGACCGTCCTACGAGCAGTACTTC
j_gene: TRBJ2-7
abundance: -
v_gene: TRBV7-7
d_gene: TRBD2